This entry lists 29 T cell receptor beta chains sequenced from one sample in a study of PD-L1 blockade in urothelial cancer. Time point meaning: peripheral blood 6 weeks after treatment start. The assay was immunoSEQ multiplex PCR, and TCRdb's table has in-frame clones only and misses some. Of about 50,000 clones listed, about four fifths are singletons. The specimen comprised PBMCs, sampled around atezolizumab (anti-PD-L1) treatment. Receptors were obtained from a man between 65 and 79 years old with urothelial cancer.

This clone was observed once. V gene TRBV2 combines with J gene TRBJ2-3; no clear D gene. Germline assignment: CDR1 SNHLY and CDR2 FYNNEI. The CDR3 is 12 amino acids. With 2 bases removed from V and 8 bases from J, the gap between germline ends came to 8 bases. The CDR3 coding sequence is TGTGCCAGCAGTGAACTCCCTCTTACGCAGTATTTT. This gives the protein CASSELPLTQYF.

The chain links TRBV5-1 to TRBJ2-2, with D possibly being TRBD2 (6 bases). Trimming left V 2 bases short and J 4 bases short, with 9 bases between. Germline V gives CDR1 SGHRS, CDR2 YFSETQ. The CDR3 runs to 14 residues. CDR3 sequence reads: CASSFGLLTGELFF. For the CDR3, the DNA is TGCGCCAGCAGCTTCGGACTACTCACCGGGGAGCTGTTTTTT.

This sequence joins TRBV7-9 and TRBJ2-2; 9 bases line up with TRBD2. V lost 5 bases and J lost 5; bases outside the gene matches: 12. Germline V gives CDR1 SEHNR, CDR2 FQNEAQ (reference sequence). This CDR3 spans 17 amino acids. In nucleotides, the CDR3 is TGTGCCAGCAGCCCGCCTAGCGGGATCTTCCTAACCGGGGAGCTGTTTTTT. Protein product: CASSPPSGIFLTGELFF.

This chain links TRBV19 with TRBJ1-1, with D maybe TRBD1 (5 bases). This CDR3 has 12 amino acids. The germline V gene encodes CDR1 LNHDA and CDR2 SQIVND (reference sequence). V shed 10 bases and J shed 4 bases, with 13 bases lying between them. Here the CDR3 DNA reads TGTGCCACCCAGACCGGGGGCACTGAAGCTTTCTTT. Translation: CATQTGGTEAFF.

The chain recombines TRBV5-1 with TRBJ2-7; perhaps TRBD2 as D (5 bases). CDR3 length: 13 residues. Per the germline V gene, CDR1 is SGHRS and CDR2 is YFSETQ. V was pared by 0 bases and J by 3 bases, with 7 bases between. This CDR3 is CASSLGGYYEQYF. The CDR3 DNA reads TGCGCCAGCAGCTTGGGAGGGTACTACGAGCAGTACTTC. The variable domain in full, with the rest retrieved from reference TRBV5-1 and TRBJ2-7, is KAGVTQTPRYLIKTRGQQVTLSCSPISGHRSVSWYQQTPGQGLQFLFEYFSETQRNKGNFPGRFSGRQFSNSRSEMNVSTLELGDSALYLCASSLGGYYEQYFGPGTRLTVT.

The gene calls are TRBV28 and TRBJ1-1; the D gene is possibly TRBD1 (6 bases). Germline V gene data show CDR1 as MDHEN and CDR2 as SYDVKM. This CDR3 has 14 residues. V lost 5 bases and J lost 0, with 10 bases in between. For the CDR3, the DNA is TGTGCCAGCAGTCCAGGGGCTCTGAACACTGAAGCTTTCTTT. Protein sequence: CASSPGALNTEAFF.

This chain uses TRBV14 with TRBJ2-1, with D possibly matching TRBD2 (6 bases). This CDR3 has 17 residues. From germline, CDR1 is SGHDN and CDR2 FVKESK. V gave up 0 bases and J gave up 3 bases, with 15 bases separating them. The CDR3 loop is CASSQDSLLAFYNEQFF. The CDR3 coding sequence is TGTGCCAGCAGCCAAGATAGTCTCCTAGCGTTCTACAATGAGCAGTTCTTC.

In its sample, this clone was seen a few times. The chain combines TRBV18 with TRBJ1-4, with D perhaps TRBD1 (6 bases). The V and J ends lost 4 bases and 4 bases respectively, with 7 bases between them. CDR3 size: 13 residues. Germline V CDR1 and CDR2: KGHSH, LQKENI. CDR3: CASSQGVNEKLFF. For the CDR3, the DNA is TGTGCCAGCTCACAGGGGGTTAATGAAAAACTGTTTTTT.

V gene TRBV6-6 combines with J gene TRBJ1-3; the D is unclear. V was trimmed by 8 bases and J by 2 bases, leaving 13 bases between them. Germline values: CDR1 MNHNY, CDR2 SVGAGI (reference sequence). The CDR3 runs 14 residues. CDR3 nucleotides: TGTGCCAGCGAAGAGAGTGAGGCTGGAAACACCATATATTTT. Encoded protein: CASEESEAGNTIYF.

The chain recombines TRBV7-9 with TRBJ2-1; TRBD2 matches at 11 bases. CDR1 is SEHNR, CDR2 FQNEAQ, per germline (reference sequence). CDR3 length: 15 residues. The V and J ends lost 9 bases and 6 bases, in that order; junction bases with no gene match: 10. As DNA, the CDR3 is TGTGCCAGGACTGAGACTAGCGGGAACTCCAATGAGCAGTTCTTC. This encodes CARTETSGNSNEQFF.

The chain links TRBV28 to TRBJ2-7, with D maybe TRBD1 (6 bases). Trimming shortened V by 6 bases and J by 1 base, and 19 bases separated the two germline ends. The length of the CDR3 is 16 residues. The germline CDR1 and CDR2 sequences are MDHEN and SYDVKM. The CDR3 DNA reads TGTGCCAGCAGGGCCCGGGACATAATTGGATCCTACGAGCAGTACTTC. Its translation: CASRARDIIGSYEQYF.

The chain has TRBV10-3 and TRBJ2-7; 10 bases are shared with TRBD2. The CDR3 is 16 amino acids. CDR1 ENHRY and CDR2 SYGVKD come from the germline V gene. V lost 6 bases to trimming and J lost 4 bases; unmatched junction nucleotides: 12. The CDR3 loop is CAISGGQTSGLYEQYF. CDR3 in DNA: TGTGCCATCAGCGGAGGTCAGACTAGCGGGCTGTACGAGCAGTACTTC.

The CDR3 DNA is TGTGCCTGGAGTCCGGGACAGGGTAATCAGCCCCAGCATTTT. Amino acid sequence: CAWSPGQGNQPQHF. The J gene is TRBJ1-5, the V gene TRBV30, with 9 bases matching TRBD1. V dropped 2 bases and J dropped 4; count of bases not matched to a gene: 3. Germline V gene lookup returns CDR1 GTSNPN and CDR2 SVGIG (reference sequence). This CDR3 spans 14 amino acids.

The V and J genes are TRBV30 and TRBJ2-3, with D uncertain. The CDR3 has 14 residues. The germline gives CDR1 GTSNPN, CDR2 SVGIG (reference sequence). Trimming removed 2 bases from V and 0 bases from J, with 9 bases in between. The CDR3 DNA is TGTGCCTGGAGTTCTCTTTCTAGCACAGATACGCAGTATTTT. Translated, it gives CAWSSLSSTDTQYF.

The DNA of the CDR3 is TGTGCCAGCAGTTATCCCGGGACTAGAGGCCTCTACGAGCAGTACTTC. This encodes CASSYPGTRGLYEQYF. V and J are TRBV6-5 and TRBJ2-7, with TRBD2 matching over 8 bases. V dropped 3 bases and J dropped 3; count of bases not matched to a gene: 10. Germline loops: CDR1 MNHEY, CDR2 SVGAGI. The CDR3 has 16 residues.

This chain joins TRBV6-4 and TRBJ2-7; 7 bases align to TRBD2. CDR3 length: 13 residues. In germline, CDR1 is MRHNA, CDR2 SNTAGT. V was pared by 5 bases and J by 3 bases, with 4 bases of the junction left unmatched. The CDR3 bases are TGTGCCAGCAGTCGGGCTAGCGGCTACGAGCAGTACTTC. Translation: CASSRASGYEQYF.

V usage is TRBV28 and J usage is TRBJ2-5; D may be TRBD2 (6 bases). Germline V gives CDR1 MDHEN, CDR2 SYDVKM. The CDR3 is 11 residues long. CDR3 sequence reads: CATGERETQYF. The CDR3 DNA sequence: TGTGCGACGGGGGAACGGGAGACCCAGTACTTC.

Only one count was recorded for this clone. This chain connects TRBV18 to TRBJ2-1; 7 bases line up with TRBD2. This CDR3 is 16 amino acids long. From germline, CDR1 is KGHSH and CDR2 LQKENI. V dropped 3 bases and J dropped 0; count of bases not matched to a gene: 5. The CDR3 DNA reads TGTGCCAGCTCACCTCGGGGAGGGAGCTCCTACAATGAGCAGTTCTTC. Amino acid sequence: CASSPRGGSSYNEQFF.

The chain couples TRBV20-1 to TRBJ2-3; D might be TRBD1 (5 bases). In germline, CDR1 is DFQATT, CDR2 SNEGSKA (reference sequence). Trimming removed 6 bases from V and 4 bases from J, with 8 bases in between. The CDR3 length is 11 residues. The CDR3 DNA reads TGCAGTGCCCAGGGCGCAGATACGCAGTATTTT. Translating gives CSAQGADTQYF.

The CDR3 DNA is TGTGCCAGCAGCGTAAACTCTCATTCTGGGGCCAACGTCCTGACTTTC. Protein sequence: CASSVNSHSGANVLTF. This chain joins TRBV9 and TRBJ2-6; D is unresolved. The CDR3 is 16 amino acids. Deletions cut 1 base from V and 1 base from J, with 9 bases between. The germline V gene encodes CDR1 SGDLS and CDR2 YYNGEE.

V is TRBV18 and J is TRBJ2-7; D is undetermined. The CDR3 runs 16 residues. Between the trimmed V and J ends, which lost 0 bases and 3 bases, there was a span of 15 bases. In germline, CDR1 is KGHSH, CDR2 LQKENI. The CDR3 loop reads CASSPPKGGLGYEQYF. The CDR3 DNA reads as TGTGCCAGCTCACCACCGAAAGGCGGCCTAGGCTACGAGCAGTACTTC. Using reference TRBV18 and TRBJ2-7 for the parts outside the CDR3, the full variable domain is NAGVMQNPRHLVRRRGQEARLRCSPMKGHSHVYWYRQLPEEGLKFMVYLQKENIIDESGMPKERFSAEFPKEGPSILRIQQVVRGDSAAYFCASSPPKGGLGYEQYFGPGTRLTVT.

This clone was recorded a few times. The CDR3 sequence is CASSDTSGNTIYF. The DNA of the CDR3 is TGTGCCAGTAGTGACACCTCTGGAAACACCATATATTTT. The chain has TRBV19 and TRBJ1-3; D is uncertain. CDR3 length: 13 amino acids. V dropped 5 bases and J dropped 0 bases, with 5 bases sitting between them. Germline-derived CDR1 and CDR2 are LNHDA and SQIVND (reference sequence).

V usage is TRBV7-2 and J usage is TRBJ2-7, with a possible D match to TRBD2 (5 bases). CDR1 and CDR2 from the germline V gene are SGHTA and FQGNSA. V lost 2 bases and J lost 4, with 12 bases in between. There are 14 residues in the CDR3. The chain's CDR3 is CASSLTLASYEQYF. For the CDR3, the DNA is TGTGCCAGCAGCTTAACCCTAGCTTCTTACGAGCAGTACTTC.

J is TRBJ2-7 and V is TRBV28, with TRBD1 identical over 8 bases. From germline, CDR1 is MDHEN and CDR2 SYDVKM. V lost 4 bases and J lost 6; bases outside the gene matches: 5. The CDR3 length is 13 residues. CDR3 region: CASSWTGRGEQYF. The CDR3 coding sequence is TGTGCCAGCAGTTGGACAGGGCGAGGCGAGCAGTACTTC.

This sequence joins TRBV10-3 and TRBJ2-7; D unresolved. The CDR3 consists of 12 residues. Germline CDR1 ENHRY, CDR2 SYGVKD. V lost 7 bases to trimming and J lost 6 bases, with 13 bases between them. The CDR3 coding sequence is TGTGCCATCACCAACAGCTTAGGCGAGCAGTACTTC. Protein product: CAITNSLGEQYF.

The chain has TRBV5-1 and TRBJ1-5, with D perhaps TRBD1 (6 bases). V was pared by 7 bases and J by 4 bases, with 15 bases between. From germline, CDR1 is SGHRS and CDR2 YFSETQ. The CDR3 length is 14 residues. CDR3 coding DNA: TGCGCCAGCTCGACAGGAGGAGGAAATCAGCCCCAGCATTTT. As protein: CASSTGGGNQPQHF.

This clone was detected only a few times. The chain carries TRBV2 and TRBJ2-4, with D possibly TRBD1 on 6 matching bases. V dropped 3 bases and J dropped 6 bases, with 12 bases sitting between them. The germline V gene encodes CDR1 SNHLY and CDR2 FYNNEI. The CDR3 spans 14 residues. The CDR3 is CASSDWQGPNIQYF. The CDR3 DNA reads as TGTGCCAGCAGTGATTGGCAGGGGCCAAACATTCAGTACTTC.

The rearrangement joins TRBV28 to TRBJ2-5; TRBD2 aligns across 11 bases. The CDR3 loop spans 17 amino acids. V was clipped by 6 bases and J by 5 bases; unmatched bases: 14. From germline, CDR1 is MDHEN and CDR2 SYDVKM. CDR3 coding DNA: TGTGCCAGCAGGCCTACCATAGCGGGAGGGCCGGGGGAGACCCAGTACTTC. It specifies CASRPTIAGGPGETQYF.

This clone has a single count. The rearrangement joins TRBV5-4 to TRBJ2-1; D remains ambiguous. Trimming took 3 bases from V and 8 from J, leaving 9 bases between them. Germline loops: CDR1 SGHNT, CDR2 YYREEE (reference sequence). The CDR3 loop spans 12 amino acids. As DNA, the CDR3 is TGTGCCAGCAGCTCCCTATACGATGAGCAGTTCTTC. It specifies CASSSLYDEQFF.